The rows below give T cell receptor beta chains drawn from one sample of a study of blood T cells in healthy people across ages. TCRdb called the 5' RACE reads again in MiXCR, with one record for every CDR3 protein. There are over 600,000 distinct CDR3 sequences in the sample; approximately 53% occur only once, and around 25% lies in the top ten. The sequenced sample was blood. Receptors originate from a man aged 40-49 years in good health. CDR3s include the opening cysteine and the closing phenylalanine or tryptophan. D genes are given only for firm matches. Clone sizes are given selectively: once, few, many, or a class where the clone is expanded.

j_gene: TRBJ2-7; d_gene: TRBD2; len: 19; v_gene: TRBV20-1; abundance: few; CDR3nt: TGCAGTGCTAGAGGGCCGGTGGGTACAAGCGGGAGCCCTCGGGACGAGCAGTACTTC; CDR3aa: CSARGPVGTSGSPRDEQYF
j_gene: TRBJ2-7; d_gene: TRBD2; len: 16; v_gene: TRBV9; abundance: few; CDR3nt: TGTGCCAGCAGCGTAGGGACTAGCGGCTACTCCTACGAGCAGTACTTC; CDR3aa: CASSVGTSGYSYEQYF
j_gene: TRBJ2-5; d_gene: .; len: 15; v_gene: TRBV20-1; abundance: .; CDR3nt: TGCAGTGCTAGAGTCCCCGGGGGGCTGCAAGAGACCCAGTACTTC; CDR3aa: CSARVPGGLQETQYF
j_gene: TRBJ2-1; d_gene: TRBD2; len: 13; v_gene: TRBV27; abundance: .; CDR3nt: TGTGCCAGCAGCGGGAGGGCCTACAATGAGCAGTTCTTC; CDR3aa: CASSGRAYNEQFF
j_gene: TRBJ2-3; d_gene: .; len: 12; v_gene: TRBV20-1; abundance: few; CDR3nt: TGCAGTGCTAGAGCGGTTGGAGATACGCAGTATTTT; CDR3aa: CSARAVGDTQYF
j_gene: TRBJ2-1; d_gene: .; len: 15; v_gene: TRBV11-2; abundance: .; CDR3nt: TGTGCCAGCAGCTTAGGGGCGGGCTCCTACAATGAGCAGTTCTTC; CDR3aa: CASSLGAGSYNEQFF
j_gene: TRBJ1-5; d_gene: .; len: 14; v_gene: TRBV15; abundance: .; CDR3nt: TGTGCCACCAGCCTAGACAGAAGCAATCAGCCCCAGCATTTT; CDR3aa: CATSLDRSNQPQHF
j_gene: TRBJ1-5; d_gene: .; len: 16; v_gene: TRBV27; abundance: few; CDR3nt: TGTGCCAGCAGTAAGCTTCGGACCGTAGACAATCAGCCCCAGCATTTT; CDR3aa: CASSKLRTVDNQPQHF
j_gene: TRBJ2-3; d_gene: TRBD1; len: 15; v_gene: TRBV6-1; abundance: .; CDR3nt: TGTGCCAGCAGTGAAGCGGACAGGGGAGTGGATACGCAGTATTTT; CDR3aa: CASSEADRGVDTQYF
j_gene: TRBJ2-2; d_gene: TRBD1; len: 15; v_gene: TRBV2; abundance: .; CDR3nt: TGCGCCAGCAGCCCCACCGGGACAGGGACCGGGGAGCTGTTTTTT; CDR3aa: CASSPTGTGTGELFF
j_gene: TRBJ2-7; d_gene: .; len: 13; v_gene: TRBV5-1; abundance: .; CDR3nt: TGCGCCAGCAGCCTAACACGTTACTACGAGCAGTACTTC; CDR3aa: CASSLTRYYEQYF
j_gene: TRBJ1-5; d_gene: TRBD1; len: 14; v_gene: TRBV7-9; abundance: .; CDR3nt: TGTGCCAGCAGCCATACAGGGGACAATCAGCCCCAGCATTTT; CDR3aa: CASSHTGDNQPQHF
j_gene: TRBJ1-1; d_gene: .; len: 20; v_gene: TRBV30; abundance: .; CDR3nt: TGTGCCTGGAGTGTACATGATGCCCCTCGGACAGCTTTTCAGAACACTGAAGCTTTCTTT; CDR3aa: CAWSVHDAPRTAFQNTEAFF
j_gene: TRBJ2-7; d_gene: .; len: 16; v_gene: TRBV28; abundance: .; CDR3nt: TGTGCCAGCAGTTTCGTTCGAGGGAGAGAATCCTACGAGCAGTACTTC; CDR3aa: CASSFVRGRESYEQYF
j_gene: TRBJ1-6; d_gene: .; len: 14; v_gene: TRBV28; abundance: .; CDR3nt: TGTGCCAGCACCGTGATAGGGGAGGTCTCACCCCTCCACTTT; CDR3aa: CASTVIGEVSPLHF
j_gene: TRBJ2-3; d_gene: .; len: 14; v_gene: TRBV7-7; abundance: .; CDR3nt: TGTGCTAGCAGCCTTAACACGGTGACAGATACGCAGTATTTT; CDR3aa: CASSLNTVTDTQYF
j_gene: TRBJ2-1; d_gene: .; len: 14; v_gene: TRBV9; abundance: .; CDR3nt: TGTGCCAGCAGCGTAGGACACTCCTACAATGAGCAGTTCTTC; CDR3aa: CASSVGHSYNEQFF
j_gene: TRBJ2-5; d_gene: TRBD1; len: 15; v_gene: TRBV7-2; abundance: .; CDR3nt: TGTGCCAGCAGCGGGTACAGGGGGCGCTGGGAGACCCAGTACTTC; CDR3aa: CASSGYRGRWETQYF
j_gene: TRBJ1-1; d_gene: .; len: 12; v_gene: TRBV6-1; abundance: .; CDR3nt: TGTGCCAGCGGCAAGGGGGACACTGAAGCTTTCTTT; CDR3aa: CASGKGDTEAFF
j_gene: TRBJ1-2; d_gene: .; len: 11; v_gene: TRBV3-1; abundance: .; CDR3nt: TGTGCCAGCAGCCAGAACTATGGCTACACCTTC; CDR3aa: CASSQNYGYTF
j_gene: TRBJ2-5; d_gene: TRBD2; len: 16; v_gene: TRBV11-2; abundance: few; CDR3nt: TGTGCCAGCAGCTTAGATCTAGCGGGGGGGCGAGAGACCCAGTACTTC; CDR3aa: CASSLDLAGGRETQYF
j_gene: TRBJ2-5; d_gene: TRBD2; len: 15; v_gene: TRBV20-1; abundance: few; CDR3nt: TGCAGTGCTAGTCGGGGTAGCGGGAACCAAGAGACCCAGTACTTC; CDR3aa: CSASRGSGNQETQYF
j_gene: TRBJ1-5; d_gene: .; len: 13; v_gene: TRBV3-1; abundance: few; CDR3nt: TGTGCCAGCAGCCAAGCCAGGGTCCAGCCCCAGCATTTT; CDR3aa: CASSQARVQPQHF
j_gene: TRBJ2-2; d_gene: .; len: 14; v_gene: TRBV20-1; abundance: once; CDR3nt: TGCAGTGTCCCCTCTTTCCGGGGTACCGGGGAGCTGTTTTTT; CDR3aa: CSVPSFRGTGELFF
j_gene: TRBJ2-5; d_gene: .; len: 18; v_gene: TRBV12-5; abundance: .; CDR3nt: TGTGCTAGTGGCTACACTAGATCAGGCGACAAAGAGCTCAATGAGCAGTACTTC; CDR3aa: CASGYTRSGDKELNEQYF
j_gene: TRBJ1-1; d_gene: .; len: 16; v_gene: TRBV3-1; abundance: .; CDR3nt: TGTGCCAGCAGCCAAGCGGGCACGGGGGGAAGCACTGAAGCTTTCTTT; CDR3aa: CASSQAGTGGSTEAFF
j_gene: TRBJ1-5; d_gene: .; len: 16; v_gene: TRBV5-1; abundance: few; CDR3nt: TGCGCCAGCAGCACAAGGACAGCTCTTTTCAATCAGCCCCAGCATTTT; CDR3aa: CASSTRTALFNQPQHF
j_gene: TRBJ2-7; d_gene: .; len: 15; v_gene: TRBV10-3; abundance: .; CDR3nt: TGTGCCATCAGTGCGGGTAGCGGCAGCTCCTACGAGCAGTACTTC; CDR3aa: CAISAGSGSSYEQYF
j_gene: TRBJ2-7; d_gene: TRBD1; len: 15; v_gene: TRBV7-2; abundance: .; CDR3nt: TGTGCCAGCAGCTCCCGACAGGGCAGGAACTACGAGCAGTACTTC; CDR3aa: CASSSRQGRNYEQYF
j_gene: TRBJ1-2; d_gene: .; len: 15; v_gene: TRBV7-2; abundance: few; CDR3nt: TGTGCCAGCAGCCCAGAGGGCACAGACGTCTATGGCTACACCTTC; CDR3aa: CASSPEGTDVYGYTF
j_gene: TRBJ2-7; d_gene: .; len: 13; v_gene: TRBV20-1; abundance: .; CDR3nt: TGCAGTGCAAACCCGGGACGAGGGTACGAGCAGTACTTC; CDR3aa: CSANPGRGYEQYF
j_gene: TRBJ2-7; d_gene: .; len: 15; v_gene: TRBV29-1; abundance: .; CDR3nt: TGCAGCGTTGATGGGTTAGGGCAGAGAAGCCACGAGCAGTACTTC; CDR3aa: CSVDGLGQRSHEQYF
j_gene: TRBJ2-7; d_gene: .; len: 15; v_gene: TRBV6-2/TRBV6-3; abundance: few; CDR3nt: TGTGCCAGCAGTCCGCCGACAGTGCCAACCTACGAGCAGTACTTC; CDR3aa: CASSPPTVPTYEQYF
j_gene: TRBJ1-5; d_gene: .; len: 17; v_gene: TRBV3-1; abundance: .; CDR3nt: TGTGCCAGCAGCCAAGATCAAGGTAGGAAGGGCAATCAGCCCCAGCATTTT; CDR3aa: CASSQDQGRKGNQPQHF
j_gene: TRBJ2-3; d_gene: .; len: 15; v_gene: TRBV5-1; abundance: .; CDR3nt: TGCGCCAGCAGCTTGGAGGGCAGGCAGGCAGATACGCAGTATTTT; CDR3aa: CASSLEGRQADTQYF
j_gene: TRBJ1-6; d_gene: .; len: 17; v_gene: TRBV27; abundance: .; CDR3nt: TGTGCCAGCAGTTTAGTCCAGGGGTCTTGGTATAATTCACCCCTCCACTTT; CDR3aa: CASSLVQGSWYNSPLHF
j_gene: TRBJ2-3; d_gene: .; len: 12; v_gene: TRBV12-5; abundance: .; CDR3nt: TGTGCTAGTGGCCCGAGCACAGATACGCAGTATTTT; CDR3aa: CASGPSTDTQYF
j_gene: TRBJ2-7; d_gene: .; len: 15; v_gene: TRBV9; abundance: .; CDR3nt: TGTGCCAGCAGCCCGCTCTCAGGGGAGCGAGACGAGCAGTACTTC; CDR3aa: CASSPLSGERDEQYF
j_gene: TRBJ2-7; d_gene: .; len: 13; v_gene: TRBV11-3; abundance: .; CDR3nt: TGTGCCAGCAGCTTAGATTCTCTGGGTGAGCAGTACTTC; CDR3aa: CASSLDSLGEQYF
j_gene: TRBJ1-2; d_gene: TRBD1; len: 15; v_gene: TRBV11-2; abundance: few; CDR3nt: TGTGCCAGCAGCCCCGGGACAGAAAATAACTATGGCTACACCTTC; CDR3aa: CASSPGTENNYGYTF
j_gene: TRBJ2-3; d_gene: TRBD1; len: 16; v_gene: TRBV25-1; abundance: .; CDR3nt: TGTGCCAGCAGAGGACAGGGGGCGAGTGGCACAGATACGCAGTATTTT; CDR3aa: CASRGQGASGTDTQYF
j_gene: TRBJ1-2; d_gene: TRBD1; len: 15; v_gene: TRBV25-1; abundance: .; CDR3nt: TGTGCCAGCAGCGAAAGAAAGGGGGCTTCTAGTGGCTACACCTTC; CDR3aa: CASSERKGASSGYTF
j_gene: TRBJ1-1; d_gene: TRBD1; len: 16; v_gene: TRBV20-1; abundance: .; CDR3nt: TGCAGTGCCAAGCCTGGAGGGGGCCGGGCCTCCTTTGAAGCTTTCTTT; CDR3aa: CSAKPGGGRASFEAFF
j_gene: TRBJ2-7; d_gene: .; len: 17; v_gene: TRBV28; abundance: few; CDR3nt: TGTGCCAGCAGTTATGGGCCCTCTGAGGGAGGCTCCTACGAGCAGTACTTC; CDR3aa: CASSYGPSEGGSYEQYF
j_gene: TRBJ2-5; d_gene: .; len: 8; v_gene: TRBV27; abundance: few; CDR3nt: TGTGCAGGAGGGACCCAGTACTTC; CDR3aa: CAGGTQYF
j_gene: TRBJ1-4; d_gene: TRBD1; len: 14; v_gene: TRBV20-1; abundance: .; CDR3nt: TGCAGTGCTAGCCCGACAGGGCGCAATGAAAAACTGTTTTTT; CDR3aa: CSASPTGRNEKLFF
j_gene: TRBJ2-5; d_gene: TRBD2; len: 16; v_gene: TRBV7-2; abundance: .; CDR3nt: TGTGCCAGCAGCTTAGCGGCTAGCGGGAGGACGAAGACCCAGTACTTC; CDR3aa: CASSLAASGRTKTQYF
j_gene: TRBJ2-5; d_gene: .; len: 13; v_gene: TRBV7-8; abundance: .; CDR3nt: TGTGCCAGCAGCTGGGAGCGGATAGAGACCCAGTACTTC; CDR3aa: CASSWERIETQYF
j_gene: TRBJ2-3; d_gene: .; len: 16; v_gene: TRBV24-1; abundance: .; CDR3nt: TGTGCCACCAGTGATCCTGCTGGACCGCAAACAGATACGCAGTATTTT; CDR3aa: CATSDPAGPQTDTQYF